A single sample is the source of the 5 T cell receptor beta chains below, sequenced in a study of T cell repertoires in ileal Crohn's disease. This sample's time point: neoterminal ileum biopsy at postoperative endoscopy, about 6 months after surgery. The repertoire was sequenced with immunoSEQ multiplex PCR; TCRdb's copy has only in-frame clones and lacks some. The sample holds approximately 700 clones, approximately 95% seen once. Sequencing used ileal tissue. All receptors come from an adult with Crohn's disease.

The chain links TRBV5-4 to TRBJ2-6; D gene uncertain. The CDR3 extends over 15 amino acids. Trimming removed 7 bases at V and 5 bases at J, with 16 bases between. The V gene's germline CDR1 is SGHNT and CDR2 YYREEE (reference sequence). CDR3 loop: CASHCVQSRANVLTF. DNA of the CDR3: TGTGCCAGCCATTGCGTACAAAGTCGGGCCAACGTCCTGACTTTC.

The V gene is TRBV7-3, the J gene TRBJ1-1; TRBD1 is a possible D gene (5 bases). Trimming cost V 4 bases and J 7 bases, with 10 bases left between them. CDR1 and CDR2 (germline): SGHTA, FQGTGA. This CDR3 has 12 amino acids. The DNA of the CDR3 is TGTGCCAGCAGCTCCGTTGGGGGTGAAGCTTTCTTT. It translates to CASSSVGGEAFF.

V is TRBV6-6 and J is TRBJ2-5, with 10 bases identical to TRBD2. From germline, CDR1 is MNHNY and CDR2 SVGAGI (reference sequence). The CDR3 is made up of 15 amino acids. J lost 5 bases, V lost 2 bases, and 5 bases had no gene match. The CDR3 sequence is CASSYASGGVETQYF. CDR3 nucleotide sequence: TGTGCCAGCAGTTACGCGAGCGGGGGGGTTGAGACCCAGTACTTC.

The rearrangement uses TRBV6-1 and TRBJ1-5; D remains unclear. V was shortened by 3 bases and J by 7 bases, with 10 bases between the two germline ends. There are 13 residues in the CDR3. The germline gives CDR1 MNHNS, CDR2 SASEGT. The CDR3 DNA reads as TGTGCCAGCAGTGATAATTTCGAACAGCCCCAGCATTTT. Translated, it gives CASSDNFEQPQHF.

This clone was observed a single time. V and J are TRBV5-6 and TRBJ1-2; D may be TRBD1 (6 bases). This CDR3 spans 15 amino acids. Germline V CDR1 and CDR2: SGHDT, YYEEEE. V gave up 1 base and J gave up 8 bases, with 18 bases separating them. Here the CDR3 reads CASSLLGARIDGYTF. The CDR3 bases are TGTGCCAGCAGCTTGTTGGGGGCCCGGATAGACGGCTACACCTTC.